This entry lists 27 T cell receptor beta chains sequenced from one sample in a study of CD8 T cells in ankylosing spondylitis. MiXCR, applied by TCRdb to the 5' RACE reads, yields one record per CDR3 protein. The sample has 300,000 to 350,000 distinct CDR3 sequences; around 20% are singletons. The sequenced material came from blood, either unsorted or a sorted T cell fraction (not recorded which). The receptors stem from a female donor with ankylosing spondylitis or in good health (not recorded which).

This clonotype was observed a handful of times. V gene TRBV5-1 combines with J gene TRBJ2-3, with D maybe TRBD2 (6 bases). This CDR3 is built from 16 residues. V was trimmed by 0 bases and J by 2 bases, leaving 13 bases between them. Germline V gives CDR1 SGHRS, CDR2 YFSETQ. DNA for the CDR3: TGCGCCAGCAGCTTGGGCGGTAGCGGATACACAGATACGCAGTATTTT. Amino acid sequence: CASSLGGSGYTDTQYF.

This clonotype showed up just a few times. This sequence joins TRBV29-1 and TRBJ2-2, with no clear D. Germline V gene data show CDR1 as SQVTM and CDR2 as ANQGSEA. CDR3 length: 13 residues. V lost 6 bases to trimming and J lost 3 bases, with 11 bases between them. The CDR3 region is CSVVVGYTGELFF. The DNA of the CDR3 is TGCAGCGTGGTCGTCGGTTACACCGGGGAGCTGTTTTTT.

This clonotype was picked up a small number of times. The J gene is TRBJ2-2, the V gene TRBV5-1; 9 bases line up with TRBD2. V dropped 0 bases and J dropped 6; count of bases not matched to a gene: 6. The CDR3 has 16 residues. Germline-derived CDR1 and CDR2 are SGHRS and YFSETQ. CDR3: CASSLGLAVRPGELFF. CDR3 DNA sequence: TGCGCCAGCAGCTTGGGACTAGCGGTACGACCCGGGGAGCTGTTTTTT.

This clonotype was observed a handful of times. The V call is TRBV6-1, the J call TRBJ2-7; 7 bases are shared with TRBD2. This CDR3 spans 13 amino acids. Trimming removed 4 bases from V and 7 bases from J; junction bases left unmatched: 7. From germline, CDR1 is MNHNS and CDR2 SASEGT. The DNA for the CDR3 is TGTGCCAGCAGTGGCGCGGGAGACTTGGAGCAGTACTTC. This gives the protein CASSGAGDLEQYF.

V is TRBV29-1 and J is TRBJ2-5, with 13 bases fitting TRBD2. The CDR3 sequence is 16 residues long. Looked up from germline, CDR1 is SQVTM and CDR2 is ANQGSEA. Trimming at V came to 5 bases and at J to 1 base, leaving 7 bases not matched to a gene. The CDR3 DNA is TGCAGCGTTCCGACTAGCGGGAGGCCCCTCCAAGAGACCCAGTACTTC. As protein: CSVPTSGRPLQETQYF.

The rearrangement joins TRBV7-2 to TRBJ2-2; no firm D call. The CDR3 totals 16 residues. The ends were cut back, 1 base at V and 5 bases at J, with 14 bases in the middle. The germline V gene encodes CDR1 SGHTA and CDR2 FQGNSA. CDR3 sequence reads: CASSLGTNPRTGELFF. CDR3 in DNA: TGTGCCAGCAGCTTAGGGACCAACCCCAGGACCGGGGAGCTGTTTTTT.

The rearrangement links TRBV24-1 to TRBJ2-1; 12 bases map to TRBD2. Trimming cost V 4 bases and J 5 bases; bases outside gene matches: 8. CDR1 is KGHDR and CDR2 is SFDVKD in the germline V gene. The CDR3 contains 17 residues. The CDR3 nucleotides are TGTGCCACCAGTGACGCTGGGACTAGCGGGCTACACAATGAGCAGTTCTTC. As protein: CATSDAGTSGLHNEQFF.

Only a few counts were recorded for this clonotype. The CDR3 is CSARDNKSPSTDTQYF. As DNA, the CDR3 is TGCAGTGCTAGAGATAACAAGAGTCCCAGCACAGATACGCAGTATTTT. The chain combines TRBV20-1 with TRBJ2-3; D is undetermined. V was shortened by 0 bases and J by 0 bases, with 13 bases between the two germline ends. Per the germline V gene, CDR1 is DFQATT and CDR2 is SNEGSKA (reference sequence). There are 16 residues in the CDR3.

The gene calls are TRBV6-2 or TRBV6-3 and TRBJ2-5; possible D gene TRBD2, 6 bases. The CDR3 covers 15 residues. Germline V gives CDR1 MNHEY, CDR2 SVGEGT. V was clipped by 3 bases and J by 3 bases, with 14 bases between them. This CDR3 reads CASSYGGLHKETQYF. CDR3 in DNA: TGTGCCAGCAGTTATGGGGGACTTCACAAAGAGACCCAGTACTTC.

This sequence joins TRBV6-5 and TRBJ2-7; D remains ambiguous. Trimming removed 8 bases at V and 5 bases at J, with 10 bases between. Per germline, CDR1 MNHEY and CDR2 SVGAGI. CDR3 length: 11 amino acids. The CDR3 loop reads CASGVLNEQYF. The CDR3 DNA reads as TGTGCCAGCGGGGTCCTGAACGAGCAGTACTTC.

V and J are TRBV6-6 and TRBJ1-5; no reliable D call. CDR1 and CDR2 from the germline V gene are MNHNY and SVGAGI (reference sequence). V gave up 4 bases and J gave up 4 bases, with 5 bases separating them. This CDR3 spans 12 amino acids. This CDR3 reads CASSFRNQPQHF. As DNA, the CDR3 is TGTGCCAGCAGTTTCCGGAATCAGCCCCAGCATTTT.

The chain has TRBV9 and TRBJ2-7, with unresolved D. Germline loops: CDR1 SGDLS, CDR2 YYNGEE. The CDR3 length is 14 residues. The germline V and J ends were trimmed by 0 bases and 2 bases, with 9 bases remaining between them. CDR3: CASSVGVGPYEQYF. The CDR3 coding sequence is TGTGCCAGCAGCGTAGGTGTAGGGCCCTACGAGCAGTACTTC.

The DNA for the CDR3 is TGTGCCAGCAGCTTAAGGGGGGAGAATAGGTATGAGCAGTTCTTC. Its translation is CASSLRGENRYEQFF. The rearrangement uses TRBV7-9 and TRBJ2-1; D is tentatively TRBD1 or TRBD2 (6 bases each). This CDR3 comprises 15 residues. V lost 2 bases to trimming and J lost 8 bases, with 16 bases between them. Per germline, CDR1 SEHNR and CDR2 FQNEAQ (reference sequence).

This chain uses TRBV9 with TRBJ2-7; TRBD1 aligns across 12 bases. CDR3 length equals 12 residues. Germline assignment: CDR1 SGDLS and CDR2 YYNGEE. V lost 7 bases, J lost 9 bases, and 5 bases stayed unmatched. CDR3 nucleotides: TGTGCCAGCGGGGACAGGGGGCTTGTGCAGTACTTC. Its protein product is CASGDRGLVQYF. Looking up the rest from reference TRBV9 and TRBJ2-7 gives the full variable domain: DSGVTQTPKHLITATGQRVTLRCSPRSGDLSVYWYQQSLDQGLQFLIQYYNGEERAKGNILERFSAQQFPDLHSELNLSSLELGDSALYFCASGDRGLVQYFGPGTRLTVT.

This chain joins TRBV4-3 and TRBJ2-7, with 9 bases matching TRBD2. CDR3 length: 16 residues. V dropped 3 bases and J dropped 2; count of bases not matched to a gene: 8. Per the germline V gene, CDR1 is LGHNA and CDR2 is YSLEER. The CDR3: CASSQGIAGATYEQYF. The CDR3 bases are TGCGCCAGCAGCCAGGGGATAGCGGGGGCCACCTACGAGCAGTACTTC.

This clonotype turned up a few times. The rearrangement uses TRBV12-3 or TRBV12-4 and TRBJ2-7, with D uncertain. V lost 3 bases to trimming and J lost 3 bases, with 9 bases between them. The CDR3 totals 13 residues. CDR3 nucleotides: TGTGCCAGCAGTTTGTTGGCTGACTACGAGCAGTACTTC. Protein sequence: CASSLLADYEQYF.

Ten or more counts support this clonotype. V usage is TRBV20-1 and J usage is TRBJ2-1; D not certain. The length of the CDR3 is 14 residues. CDR1 and CDR2 from the germline V gene are DFQATT and SNEGSKA (reference sequence). V lost 3 bases and J lost 0, with 9 bases in between. The DNA of the CDR3 is TGCAGTGCTAGGGCCCGAAGCTCCTACAATGAGCAGTTCTTC. Translation gives CSARARSSYNEQFF.

This clonotype was seen only a few times. The V and J genes are TRBV6-5 and TRBJ2-7; 10 nucleotides match TRBD1. The CDR3 consists of 16 residues. The V gene end was trimmed by 2 bases and the J gene end by 6 bases; junction bases not matched to a gene: 10. Germline V lookup: CDR1 MNHEY, CDR2 SVGAGI. The CDR3 nucleotides read TGTGCCAGCAGTTACCGCTCCCGGGACAGGGGCGGCGAGCAGTACTTC. Translation gives CASSYRSRDRGGEQYF.

This clonotype has a count of ten or more. The chain couples TRBV28 to TRBJ1-5; TRBD1 matches at 9 bases. J was trimmed by 7 bases and V by 2 bases; bases with no gene match: 12. Germline CDR1 is MDHEN and CDR2 is SYDVKM. The CDR3 extends over 17 amino acids. The DNA of the CDR3 is TGTGCCAGCAGTTTAAGTCCCGGGACAGGGAAAGGCCAGCCCCAGCATTTT. It yields the protein CASSLSPGTGKGQPQHF. Full variable domain (rest looked up from reference TRBV28 and TRBJ1-5): DVKVTQSSRYLVKRTGEKVFLECVQDMDHENMFWYRQDPGLGLRLIYFSYDVKMKEKGDIPEGYSVSREKKERFSLILESASTNQTSMYLCASSLSPGTGKGQPQHFGDGTRLSIL.

The CDR3 region is CASSSSGSWKNEQFF. CDR3 DNA: TGTGCCAGCAGCTCCAGCGGGAGCTGGAAGAATGAGCAGTTCTTC. The chain has TRBV7-6 and TRBJ2-1; 8 nucleotides align to TRBD2. Germline V gene sequence: CDR1 SGHVS, CDR2 FNYEAQ. The CDR3 has 15 amino acids. The junction had 9 bases not matched to a gene; V was cut back by 4 bases and J by 7 bases.

The chain couples TRBV7-2 to TRBJ2-1; the match to TRBD2 covers 15 bases. Germline V gene data show CDR1 as SGHTA and CDR2 as FQGNSA. With V trimmed by 5 bases and J by 9 bases, 11 bases remained unmatched. The CDR3 is made up of 17 amino acids. The CDR3 DNA follows: TGTGCCAGCAGCCCGGGACTAGCGGGAGGAAAAAGGAGTGAGCAGTTCTTC. Protein: CASSPGLAGGKRSEQFF.

This clonotype was observed a handful of times. The CDR3: CASSPGPRGSPLHF. As DNA, the CDR3 is TGTGCCAGCAGCCCCGGGCCTAGGGGTTCACCCCTCCACTTT. The rearrangement links TRBV6-1 to TRBJ1-6; D is possibly TRBD1 (5 bases). The germline gives CDR1 MNHNS, CDR2 SASEGT. The CDR3 has 14 amino acids. Trimming cost V 6 bases and J 9 bases, with 15 bases left between them.

The J gene is TRBJ1-4, the V gene TRBV3-1, with D possibly matching TRBD1 (5 bases). Trimming took 1 base from V and 7 from J, leaving 13 bases between them. The CDR3 has 15 amino acids. Per the germline V gene, CDR1 is LGHDT and CDR2 is YNNKEL (reference sequence). The CDR3 protein is CASSQGRGQGEKLFF. As DNA, the CDR3 is TGTGCCAGCAGCCAAGGGCGTGGTCAGGGTGAAAAACTGTTTTTT.

This clonotype was observed a few times. This chain uses TRBV10-3 with TRBJ1-2; a possible D gene is TRBD1 (5 bases). Trimming took 2 bases from V and 7 from J, leaving 11 bases between them. The germline CDR1 and CDR2 sequences are ENHRY and SYGVKD. The CDR3 is 13 residues long. CDR3 sequence (DNA): TGTGCCATCAGTGAGACGGGACCCCCTGGCTACACCTTC. This codes for CAISETGPPGYTF.

The chain carries TRBV7-9 and TRBJ2-7; D uncertain. The CDR3 totals 15 residues. CDR1 SEHNR and CDR2 FQNEAQ come from the germline V gene (reference sequence). The V and J ends lost 5 bases and 1 base respectively, with 15 bases between them. CDR3 DNA sequence: TGTGCCAGCAGCCCACCATCCTTGGGTTCCTACGAGCAGTACTTC. Its protein product is CASSPPSLGSYEQYF.

The chain joins TRBV7-2 to TRBJ2-3; TRBD1 is a possible D gene (5 bases). Between the trimmed V and J ends, which lost 4 bases and 5 bases, there was a span of 16 bases. The CDR3 covers 15 residues. Germline V gives CDR1 SGHTA, CDR2 FQGNSA. The CDR3 coding sequence is TGTGCCAGCAGCTCCCAAACAGGAGAAATAGATACGCAGTATTTT. Translating it yields CASSSQTGEIDTQYF.

This clonotype was seen at least ten times. V is TRBV27 and J is TRBJ2-4, with D perhaps matching TRBD2 (6 bases). The V end was cut by 0 bases, the J end by 9 bases, with 18 bases between. The CDR3 has 16 residues. CDR1 is MNHEY, CDR2 SMNVEV, per germline (reference sequence). The CDR3 here is CASSLSLGIAGSIQYF. The CDR3 coding sequence is TGTGCCAGCAGTTTATCCCTTGGGATCGCGGGAAGCATTCAGTACTTC.